Below are 7 T cell receptor beta chains sequenced from a single sample in a study of T cells in Graves' hyperthyroidism and ophthalmopathy. Amplification of TCR beta CDR3 regions used RNA as the template. With the HTBI primer set, the TCR CDR3 went through a first round of RT-PCR. TCRdb processed the multiplex PCR reads anew with MiXCR; each CDR3 protein has one entry. The sample has 400,000 to 550,000 distinct CDR3 sequences, roughly 25% seen once. Material: blood. These receptors all stem from a woman aged 30 to 39 with Graves' ophthalmopathy.

This clonotype was seen many times. The chain recombines TRBV10-3 with TRBJ1-2; 9 bases match TRBD1. CDR1 and CDR2 from the germline V gene are ENHRY and SYGVKD. V dropped 6 bases and J dropped 6; count of bases not matched to a gene: 2. The CDR3 contains 12 residues. The CDR3 DNA reads as TGTGCCATCAGGTGGACAGGGGATGGCTACACCTTC. Translation gives CAIRWTGDGYTF.

At least ten counts were recorded for this clonotype. This chain uses TRBV12-3 or TRBV12-4 with TRBJ2-7, with D maybe TRBD1 (6 bases). Trimming took off 6 bases at V and 2 bases at J, with 14 bases between the two ends. This CDR3 is built from 14 residues. Here the CDR3 DNA reads TGTGCCAGCAGCAAAGGGGACAACCCCTACGAGCAGTACTTC. This gives the protein CASSKGDNPYEQYF.

This clonotype was recorded many times. The rearrangement links TRBV12-3 or TRBV12-4 to TRBJ2-2; 10 nucleotides line up with TRBD1. The CDR3 runs 16 residues. With V trimmed by 3 bases and J by 6 bases, 7 bases remained unmatched. CDR3 loop: CASSFRSGTGAGELFF. CDR3 bases: TGTGCCAGCAGTTTTCGGTCCGGGACAGGGGCCGGGGAGCTGTTTTTT.

CDR3 sequence reads: CASSHGTPATEAFF. CDR3 sequence (DNA): TGTGCCAGCTCCCACGGGACACCCGCCACTGAAGCTTTCTTT. The J gene is TRBJ1-1, the V gene TRBV19; maybe TRBD1 (6 bases). Germline-derived CDR1 and CDR2 are LNHDA and SQIVND (reference sequence). The CDR3 covers 14 residues. The ends were cut back, 9 bases at V and 4 bases at J, with 18 bases in the middle.

J is TRBJ2-7 and V is TRBV2; D remains ambiguous. CDR3 length: 15 amino acids. CDR1 is SNHLY and CDR2 is FYNNEI in the germline V gene. Trimming shortened V by 5 bases and J by 3 bases, and 17 bases separated the two germline ends. This CDR3 reads CASSKGLQKNYEQYF. Here the CDR3 DNA reads TGTGCCAGCAGTAAGGGCCTCCAGAAGAACTACGAGCAGTACTTC.

This clonotype was counted ten times or more. The CDR3 loop reads CASSLTATTAEQYF. DNA of the CDR3: TGTGCCAGCAGCTTGACAGCCACAACGGCCGAGCAGTACTTC. V gene TRBV7-2 combines with J gene TRBJ2-7; weak D call: TRBD1 (5 bases). This CDR3 contains 14 residues. The ends were cut back, 3 bases at V and 6 bases at J, with 15 bases in the middle. Germline loops: CDR1 SGHTA, CDR2 FQGNSA.

V gene TRBV12-3 or TRBV12-4 combines with J gene TRBJ2-5; possibly TRBD1 for D (6 bases). The CDR3 length is 15 residues. V was clipped by 11 bases and J by 0 bases, with 19 bases between them. The CDR3 loop reads CASREGVGYQETQYF. The CDR3, as DNA: TGTGCCTCACGTGAGGGGGTGGGGTACCAAGAGACCCAGTACTTC.